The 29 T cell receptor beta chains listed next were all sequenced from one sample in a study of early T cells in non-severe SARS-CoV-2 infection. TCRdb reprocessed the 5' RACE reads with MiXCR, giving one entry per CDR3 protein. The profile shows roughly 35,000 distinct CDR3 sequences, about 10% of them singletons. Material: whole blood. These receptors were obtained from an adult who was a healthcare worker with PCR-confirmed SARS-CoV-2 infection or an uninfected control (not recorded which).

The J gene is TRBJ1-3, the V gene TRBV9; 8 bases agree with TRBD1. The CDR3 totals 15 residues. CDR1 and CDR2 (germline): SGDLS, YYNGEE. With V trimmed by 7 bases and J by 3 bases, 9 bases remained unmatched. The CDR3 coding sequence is TGTGCCAGCGCCGCCGGAGGACAGGGTGGAAACACCATATATTTT. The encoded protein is CASAAGGQGGNTIYF.

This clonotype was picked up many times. CDR3 sequence: CASSLEMGGELFF. The CDR3 bases are TGTGCCAGCAGCTTAGAAATGGGCGGGGAGCTGTTTTTT. This chain joins TRBV7-2 and TRBJ2-2; D is unclear. The CDR3 extends over 13 amino acids. Deletions cut 1 base from V and 7 bases from J, with 7 bases between. The germline V gene encodes CDR1 SGHTA and CDR2 FQGNSA. Based on the CDR3 plus reference TRBV7-2 and TRBJ2-2, the full variable domain is GAGVSQSPSNKVTEKGKDVELRCDPISGHTALYWYRQSLGQGLEFLIYFQGNSAPDKSGLPSDRFSAERTGGSVSTLTIQRTQQEDSAVYLCASSLEMGGELFFGEGSRLTVL.

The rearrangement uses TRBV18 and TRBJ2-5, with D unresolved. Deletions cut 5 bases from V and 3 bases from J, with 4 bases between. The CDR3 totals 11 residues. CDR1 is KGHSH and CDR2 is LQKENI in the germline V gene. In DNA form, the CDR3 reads TGTGCCAGCTCAGGGAAAGAGACCCAGTACTTC. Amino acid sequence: CASSGKETQYF.

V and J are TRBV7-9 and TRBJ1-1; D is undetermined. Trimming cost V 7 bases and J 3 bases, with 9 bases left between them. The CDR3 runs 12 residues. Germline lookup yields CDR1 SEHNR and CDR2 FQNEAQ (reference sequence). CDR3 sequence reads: CASNTQYTEAFF. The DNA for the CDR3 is TGTGCCAGCAACACGCAGTACACTGAAGCTTTCTTT.

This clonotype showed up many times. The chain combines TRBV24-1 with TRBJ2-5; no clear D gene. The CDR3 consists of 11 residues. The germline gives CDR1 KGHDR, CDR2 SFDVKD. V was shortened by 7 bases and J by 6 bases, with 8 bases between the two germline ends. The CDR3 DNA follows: TGTGCCACCAGCAGTCTTAAGACCCAGTACTTC. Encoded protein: CATSSLKTQYF.

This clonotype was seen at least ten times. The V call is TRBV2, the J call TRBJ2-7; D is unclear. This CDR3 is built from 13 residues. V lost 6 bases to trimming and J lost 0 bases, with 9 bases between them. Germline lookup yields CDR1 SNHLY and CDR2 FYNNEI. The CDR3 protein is CASRGGGSYEQYF. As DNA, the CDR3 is TGTGCCAGCAGGGGCGGTGGCTCCTACGAGCAGTACTTC.

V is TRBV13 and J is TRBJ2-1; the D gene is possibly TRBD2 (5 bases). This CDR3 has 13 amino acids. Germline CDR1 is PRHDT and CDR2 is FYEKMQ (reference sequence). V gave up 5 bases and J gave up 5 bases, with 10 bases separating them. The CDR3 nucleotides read TGTGCCAGCAGCCCCGACTACAACAATGAGCAGTTCTTC. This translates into CASSPDYNNEQFF.

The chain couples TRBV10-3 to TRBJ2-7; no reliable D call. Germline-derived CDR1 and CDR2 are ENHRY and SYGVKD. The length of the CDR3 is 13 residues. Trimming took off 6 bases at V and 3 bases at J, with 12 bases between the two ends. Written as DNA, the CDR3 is TGTGCCATCAGCTATGAGGCAGGCTACGAGCAGTACTTC. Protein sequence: CAISYEAGYEQYF.

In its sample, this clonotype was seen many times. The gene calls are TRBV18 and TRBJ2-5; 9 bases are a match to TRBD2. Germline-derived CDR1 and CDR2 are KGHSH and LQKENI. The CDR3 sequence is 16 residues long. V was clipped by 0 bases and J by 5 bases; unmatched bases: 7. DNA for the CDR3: TGTGCCAGCTCACCACCTCTCGCGGGGGGGCGCGAGACCCAGTACTTC. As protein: CASSPPLAGGRETQYF.

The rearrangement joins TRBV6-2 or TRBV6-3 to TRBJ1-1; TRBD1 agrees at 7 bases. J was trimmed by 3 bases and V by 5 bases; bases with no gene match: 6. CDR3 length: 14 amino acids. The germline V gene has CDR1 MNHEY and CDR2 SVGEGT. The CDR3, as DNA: TGTGCCAGCAGTGACCCGGGACAGCACACTGAAGCTTTCTTT. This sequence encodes CASSDPGQHTEAFF.

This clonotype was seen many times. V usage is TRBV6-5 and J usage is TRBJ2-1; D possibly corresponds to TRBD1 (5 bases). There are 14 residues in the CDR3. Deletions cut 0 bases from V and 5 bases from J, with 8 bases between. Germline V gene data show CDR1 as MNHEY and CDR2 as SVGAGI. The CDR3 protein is CASSYSGPDNEQFF. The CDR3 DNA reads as TGTGCCAGCAGTTACTCGGGGCCTGACAATGAGCAGTTCTTC.

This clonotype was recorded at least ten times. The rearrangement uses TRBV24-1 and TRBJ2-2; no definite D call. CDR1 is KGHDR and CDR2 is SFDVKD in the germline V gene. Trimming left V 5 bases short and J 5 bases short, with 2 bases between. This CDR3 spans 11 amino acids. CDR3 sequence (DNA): TGTGCCACCAGTGGGACCGGGGAGCTGTTTTTT. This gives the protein CATSGTGELFF.

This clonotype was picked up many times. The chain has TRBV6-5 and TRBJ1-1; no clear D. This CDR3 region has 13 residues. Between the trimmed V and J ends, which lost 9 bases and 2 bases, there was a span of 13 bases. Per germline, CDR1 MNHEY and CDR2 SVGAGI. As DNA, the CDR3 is TGTGCCAGTTCCAAGACGGTTAACACTGAAGCTTTCTTT. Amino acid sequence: CASSKTVNTEAFF.

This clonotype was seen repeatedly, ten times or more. In nucleotides, the CDR3 is TGCGCCAGCAGTCAAAACCCAGGTGAAAAACTGTTTTTT. Translation gives CASSQNPGEKLFF. The chain employs TRBV4-3 and TRBJ1-4; D gene ambiguous. Germline V lookup: CDR1 LGHNA, CDR2 YSLEER. Trimming took 6 bases from V and 7 from J, leaving 12 bases between them. This CDR3 comprises 13 residues.

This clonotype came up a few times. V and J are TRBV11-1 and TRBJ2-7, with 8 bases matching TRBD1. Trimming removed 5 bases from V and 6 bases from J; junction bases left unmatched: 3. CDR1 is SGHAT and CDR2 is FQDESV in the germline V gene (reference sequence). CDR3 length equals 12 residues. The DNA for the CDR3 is TGTGCCAGCAGCAGAGACAGGGGCGAGCAGTACTTC. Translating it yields CASSRDRGEQYF.

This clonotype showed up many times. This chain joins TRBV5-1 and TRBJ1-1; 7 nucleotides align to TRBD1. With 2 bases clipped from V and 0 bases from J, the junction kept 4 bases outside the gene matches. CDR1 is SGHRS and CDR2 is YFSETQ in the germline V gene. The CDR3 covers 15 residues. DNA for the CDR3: TGCGCCAGCAGCTTTTCAGGGGGGATGAACACTGAAGCTTTCTTT. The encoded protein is CASSFSGGMNTEAFF.

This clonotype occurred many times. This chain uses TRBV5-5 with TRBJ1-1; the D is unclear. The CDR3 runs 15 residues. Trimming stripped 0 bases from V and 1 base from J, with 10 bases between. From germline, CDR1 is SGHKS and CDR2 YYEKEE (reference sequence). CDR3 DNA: TGTGCCAGCAGCTTGGCCCCCGGGAGGAACACTGAAGCTTTCTTT. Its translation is CASSLAPGRNTEAFF.

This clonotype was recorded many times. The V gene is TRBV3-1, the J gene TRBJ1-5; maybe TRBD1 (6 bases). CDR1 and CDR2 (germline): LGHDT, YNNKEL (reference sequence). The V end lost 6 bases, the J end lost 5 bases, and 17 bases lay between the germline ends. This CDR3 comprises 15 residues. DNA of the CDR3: TGTGCCAGCAGTCTAAGGGGGGGAAGGGATCAGCCCCAGCATTTT. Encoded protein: CASSLRGGRDQPQHF.

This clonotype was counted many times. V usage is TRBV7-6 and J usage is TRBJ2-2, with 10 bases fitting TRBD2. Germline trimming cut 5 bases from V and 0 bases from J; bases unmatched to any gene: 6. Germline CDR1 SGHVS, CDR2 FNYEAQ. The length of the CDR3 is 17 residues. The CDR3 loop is CASSQKAGGSNTGELFF. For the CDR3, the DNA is TGTGCCAGCAGCCAGAAAGCGGGGGGGTCGAACACCGGGGAGCTGTTTTTT.

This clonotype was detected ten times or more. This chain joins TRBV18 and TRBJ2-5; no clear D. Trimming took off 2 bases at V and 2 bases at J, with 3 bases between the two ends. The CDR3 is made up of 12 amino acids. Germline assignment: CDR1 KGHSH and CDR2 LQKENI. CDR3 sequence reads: CASSPRQETQYF. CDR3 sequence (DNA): TGTGCCAGCTCACCAAGGCAAGAGACCCAGTACTTC.

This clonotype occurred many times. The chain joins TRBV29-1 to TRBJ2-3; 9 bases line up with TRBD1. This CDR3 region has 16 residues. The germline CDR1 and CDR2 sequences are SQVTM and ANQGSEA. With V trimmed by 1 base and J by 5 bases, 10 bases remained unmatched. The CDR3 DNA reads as TGCAGCGTTGAAGTAGGAGACAGGGGGGGATTAGATACGCAGTATTTT. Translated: CSVEVGDRGGLDTQYF.

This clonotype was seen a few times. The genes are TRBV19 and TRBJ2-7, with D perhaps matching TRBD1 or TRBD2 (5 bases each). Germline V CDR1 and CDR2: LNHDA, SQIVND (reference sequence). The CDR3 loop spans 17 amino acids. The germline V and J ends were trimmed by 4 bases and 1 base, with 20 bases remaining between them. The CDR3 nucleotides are TGTGCCAGTAGTACCTTGGGAGCTACGAGGGGTTCCTACGAGCAGTACTTC. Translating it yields CASSTLGATRGSYEQYF.

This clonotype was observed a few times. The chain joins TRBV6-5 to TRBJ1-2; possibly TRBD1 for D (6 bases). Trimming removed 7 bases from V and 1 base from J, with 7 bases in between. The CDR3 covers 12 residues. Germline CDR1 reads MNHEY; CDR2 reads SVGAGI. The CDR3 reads CASKDSNYGYTF. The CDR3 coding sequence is TGTGCCAGCAAGGACAGTAACTATGGCTACACCTTC.

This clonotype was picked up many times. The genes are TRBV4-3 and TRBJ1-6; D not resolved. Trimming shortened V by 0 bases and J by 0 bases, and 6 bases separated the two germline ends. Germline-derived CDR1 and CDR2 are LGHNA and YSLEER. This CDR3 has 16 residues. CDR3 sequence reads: CASSQEHSSYNSPLHF. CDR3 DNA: TGCGCCAGCAGCCAAGAACACAGCTCCTATAATTCACCCCTCCACTTT.

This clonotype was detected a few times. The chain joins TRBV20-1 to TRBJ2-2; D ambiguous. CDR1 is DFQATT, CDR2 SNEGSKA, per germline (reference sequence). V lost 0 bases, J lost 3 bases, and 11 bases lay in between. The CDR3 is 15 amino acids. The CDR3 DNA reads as TGCAGTGCTAGAGAGGAAGGCCGGGACACCGGGGAGCTGTTTTTT. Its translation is CSAREEGRDTGELFF.

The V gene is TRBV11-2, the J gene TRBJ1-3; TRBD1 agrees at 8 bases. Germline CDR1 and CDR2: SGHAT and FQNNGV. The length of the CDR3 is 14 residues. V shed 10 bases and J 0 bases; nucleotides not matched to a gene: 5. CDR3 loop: CATHGQGSGNTIYF. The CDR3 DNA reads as TGTGCCACACATGGACAGGGCTCTGGAAACACCATATATTTT.

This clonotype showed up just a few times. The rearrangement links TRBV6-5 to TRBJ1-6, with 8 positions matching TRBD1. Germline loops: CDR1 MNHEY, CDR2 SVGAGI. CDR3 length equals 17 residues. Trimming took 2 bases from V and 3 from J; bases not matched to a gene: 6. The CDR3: CASSYGQGDNYNSPLHF. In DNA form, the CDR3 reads TGTGCCAGCAGTTACGGACAGGGAGACAACTATAATTCACCCCTCCACTTT.

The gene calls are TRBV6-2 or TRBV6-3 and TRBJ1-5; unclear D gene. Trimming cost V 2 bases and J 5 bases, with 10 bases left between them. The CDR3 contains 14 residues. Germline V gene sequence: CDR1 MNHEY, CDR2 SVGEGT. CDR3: CASSYDATYQPQHF. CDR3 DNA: TGTGCCAGCAGTTACGACGCGACCTATCAGCCCCAGCATTTT.

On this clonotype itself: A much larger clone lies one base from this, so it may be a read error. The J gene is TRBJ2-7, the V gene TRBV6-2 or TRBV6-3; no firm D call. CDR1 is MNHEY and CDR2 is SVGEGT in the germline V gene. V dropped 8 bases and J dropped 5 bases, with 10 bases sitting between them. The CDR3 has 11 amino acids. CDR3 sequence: CASGTGHEQYF. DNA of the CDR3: TGTGCCAGCGGTACCGGGCACGAGCAGTACTTC.